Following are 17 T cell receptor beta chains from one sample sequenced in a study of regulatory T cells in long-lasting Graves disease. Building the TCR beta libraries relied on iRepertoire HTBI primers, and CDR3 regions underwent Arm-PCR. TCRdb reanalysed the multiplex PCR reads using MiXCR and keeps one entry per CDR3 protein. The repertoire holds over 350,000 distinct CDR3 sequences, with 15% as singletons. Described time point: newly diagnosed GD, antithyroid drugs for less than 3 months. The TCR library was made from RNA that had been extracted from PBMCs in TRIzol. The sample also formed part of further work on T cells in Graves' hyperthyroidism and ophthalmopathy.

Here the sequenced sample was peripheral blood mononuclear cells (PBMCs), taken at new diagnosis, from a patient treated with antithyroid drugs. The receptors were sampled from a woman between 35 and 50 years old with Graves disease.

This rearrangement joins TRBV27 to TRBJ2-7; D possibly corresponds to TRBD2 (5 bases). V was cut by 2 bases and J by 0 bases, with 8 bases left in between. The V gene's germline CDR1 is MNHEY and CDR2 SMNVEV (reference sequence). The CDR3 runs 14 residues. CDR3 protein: CASSLERYSYEQYF. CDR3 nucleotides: TGTGCCAGCAGTTTAGAGCGGTACTCCTACGAGCAGTACTTC.

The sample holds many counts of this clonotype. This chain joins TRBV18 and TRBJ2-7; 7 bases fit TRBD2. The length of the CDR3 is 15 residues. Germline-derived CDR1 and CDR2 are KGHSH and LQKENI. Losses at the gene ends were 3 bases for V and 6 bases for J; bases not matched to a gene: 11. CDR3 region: CASSPVERDAGEQYF. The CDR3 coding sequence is TGTGCCAGCTCACCTGTAGAGCGGGATGCGGGCGAGCAGTACTTC. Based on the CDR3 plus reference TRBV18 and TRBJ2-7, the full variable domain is NAGVMQNPRHLVRRRGQEARLRCSPMKGHSHVYWYRQLPEEGLKFMVYLQKENIIDESGMPKERFSAEFPKEGPSILRIQQVVRGDSAAYFCASSPVERDAGEQYFGPGTRLTVT.

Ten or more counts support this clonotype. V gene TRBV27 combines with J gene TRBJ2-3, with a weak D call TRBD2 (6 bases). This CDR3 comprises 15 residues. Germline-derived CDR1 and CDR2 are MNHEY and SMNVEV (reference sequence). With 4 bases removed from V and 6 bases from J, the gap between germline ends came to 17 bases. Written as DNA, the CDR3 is TGTGCCAGCAGTTCGCCTATCGGGAGTGCGGATACGCAGTATTTT. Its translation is CASSSPIGSADTQYF.

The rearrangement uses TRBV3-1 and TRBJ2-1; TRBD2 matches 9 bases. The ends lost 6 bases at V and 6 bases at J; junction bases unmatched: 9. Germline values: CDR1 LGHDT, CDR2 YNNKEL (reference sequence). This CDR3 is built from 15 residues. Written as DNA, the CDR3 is TGTGCCAGCAGTCATATGCGGGAGGGTCCCAATGAGCAGTTCTTC. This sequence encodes CASSHMREGPNEQFF.

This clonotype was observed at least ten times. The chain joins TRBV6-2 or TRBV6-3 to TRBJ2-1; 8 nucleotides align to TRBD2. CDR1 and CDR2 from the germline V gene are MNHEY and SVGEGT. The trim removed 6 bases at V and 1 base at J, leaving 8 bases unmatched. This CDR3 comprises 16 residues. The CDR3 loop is CASRKTSAGSYNEQFF. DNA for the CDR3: TGTGCCAGCAGAAAGACTAGCGCGGGGTCCTACAATGAGCAGTTCTTC.

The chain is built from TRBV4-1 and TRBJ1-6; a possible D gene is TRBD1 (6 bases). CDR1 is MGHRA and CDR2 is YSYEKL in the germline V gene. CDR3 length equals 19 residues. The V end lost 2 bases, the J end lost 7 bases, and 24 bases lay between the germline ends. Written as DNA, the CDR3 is TGCGCCAGCAGCCAACTTGCCCTCGGGGGCCCTTTAGGAAATTCACCCCTCCACTTT. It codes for CASSQLALGGPLGNSPLHF.

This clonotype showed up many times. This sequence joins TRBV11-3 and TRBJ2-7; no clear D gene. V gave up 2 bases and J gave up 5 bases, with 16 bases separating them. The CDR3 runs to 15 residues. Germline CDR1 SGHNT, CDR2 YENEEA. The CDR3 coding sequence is TGTGCCAGCAGCTTACTAGAGACGGTTCTCCACGAGCAGTACTTC. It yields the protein CASSLLETVLHEQYF. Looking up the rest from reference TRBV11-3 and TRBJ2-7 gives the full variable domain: EAGVVQSPRYKIIEKKQPVAFWCNPISGHNTLYWYLQNLGQGPELLIRYENEEAVDDSQLPKDRFSAERLKGVDSTLKIQPAELGDSAVYLCASSLLETVLHEQYFGPGTRLTVT.

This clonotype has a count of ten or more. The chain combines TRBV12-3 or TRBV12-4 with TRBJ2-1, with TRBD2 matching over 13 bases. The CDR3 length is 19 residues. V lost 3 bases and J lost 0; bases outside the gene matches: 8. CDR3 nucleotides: TGTGCCAGCAGTTTTGTACTAGCGGGAGGGCCGAGCTCCTACAATGAGCAGTTCTTC. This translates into CASSFVLAGGPSSYNEQFF.

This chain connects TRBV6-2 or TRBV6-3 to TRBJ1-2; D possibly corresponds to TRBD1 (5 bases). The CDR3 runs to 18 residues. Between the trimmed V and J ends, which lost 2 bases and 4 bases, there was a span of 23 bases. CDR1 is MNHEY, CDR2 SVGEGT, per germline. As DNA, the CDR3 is TGTGCCAGCAGTTACGACGTCGGGTCAAGGGGATATGGCTATGGCTACACCTTC. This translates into CASSYDVGSRGYGYGYTF.

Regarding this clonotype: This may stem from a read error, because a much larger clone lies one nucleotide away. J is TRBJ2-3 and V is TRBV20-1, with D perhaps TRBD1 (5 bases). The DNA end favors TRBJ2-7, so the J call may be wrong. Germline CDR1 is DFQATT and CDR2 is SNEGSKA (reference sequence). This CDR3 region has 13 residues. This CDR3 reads CSALGAASYEQYF. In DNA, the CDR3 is TGCAGTGCACTTGGGGCAGCCTCCTACGAGCAGTACTTC.

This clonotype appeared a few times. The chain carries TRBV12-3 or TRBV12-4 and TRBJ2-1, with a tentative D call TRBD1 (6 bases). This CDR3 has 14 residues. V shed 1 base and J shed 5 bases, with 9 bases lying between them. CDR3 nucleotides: TGTGCCAGCAGTTTAGGGCCAGGGGACAATGAGCAGTTCTTC. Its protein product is CASSLGPGDNEQFF.

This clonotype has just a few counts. This chain's CDR3 is CASSQDRQGSNEQYF. CDR3 bases: TGCGCCAGCAGCCAAGATCGTCAGGGGAGCAACGAGCAGTACTTC. V and J are TRBV4-1 and TRBJ2-7; a weak D match, TRBD1 (6 bases). The CDR3 has 15 amino acids. The germline V and J ends were trimmed by 0 bases and 5 bases, with 14 bases remaining between them. Germline V lookup: CDR1 MGHRA, CDR2 YSYEKL.

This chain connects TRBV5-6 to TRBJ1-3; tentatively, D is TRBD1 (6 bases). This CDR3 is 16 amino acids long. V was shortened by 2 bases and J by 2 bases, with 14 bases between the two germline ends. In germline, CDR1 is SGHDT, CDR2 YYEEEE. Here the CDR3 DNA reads TGTGCCAGCAGCTTTAGGGGGGAATATCCTGGAAACACCATATATTTT. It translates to CASSFRGEYPGNTIYF. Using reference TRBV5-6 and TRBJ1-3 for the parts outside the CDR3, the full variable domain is DAGVTQSPTHLIKTRGQQVTLRCSPKSGHDTVSWYQQALGQGPQFIFQYYEEEERQRGNFPDRFSGHQFPNYSSELNVNALLLGDSALYLCASSFRGEYPGNTIYFGEGSWLTVV.

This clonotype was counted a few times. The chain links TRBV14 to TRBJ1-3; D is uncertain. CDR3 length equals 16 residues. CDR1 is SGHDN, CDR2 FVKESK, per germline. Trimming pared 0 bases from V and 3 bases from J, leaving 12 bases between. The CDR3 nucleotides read TGTGCCAGCAGCCAAGATCCCTTTGGGTATGGAAACACCATATATTTT. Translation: CASSQDPFGYGNTIYF. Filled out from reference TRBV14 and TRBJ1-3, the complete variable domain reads EAGVTQFPSHSVIEKGQTVTLRCDPISGHDNLYWYRRVMGKEIKFLLHFVKESKQDESGMPNNRFLAERTGGTYSTLKVQPAELEDSGVYFCASSQDPFGYGNTIYFGEGSWLTVV.

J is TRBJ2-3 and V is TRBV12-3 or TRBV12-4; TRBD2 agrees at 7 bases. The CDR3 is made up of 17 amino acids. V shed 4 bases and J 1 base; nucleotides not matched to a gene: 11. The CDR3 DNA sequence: TGTGCCAGCAGTTCTCGCTCGGCGGGAGTTGGCACAGATACGCAGTATTTT. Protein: CASSSRSAGVGTDTQYF.

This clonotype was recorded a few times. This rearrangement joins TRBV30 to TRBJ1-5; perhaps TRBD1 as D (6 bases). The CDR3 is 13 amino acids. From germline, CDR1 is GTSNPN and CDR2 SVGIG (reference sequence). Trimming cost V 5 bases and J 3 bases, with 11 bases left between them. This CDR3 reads CAWATGYNQPQHF. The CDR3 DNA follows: TGTGCCTGGGCGACAGGTTACAATCAGCCCCAGCATTTT.

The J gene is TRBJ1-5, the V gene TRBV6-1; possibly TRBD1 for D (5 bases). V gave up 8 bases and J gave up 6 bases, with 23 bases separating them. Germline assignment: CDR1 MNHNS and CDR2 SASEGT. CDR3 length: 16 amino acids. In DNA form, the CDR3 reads TGTGCCAGCGAAGTCGAAGGAGAGGGGCTGGGTCAGCCCCAGCATTTT. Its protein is CASEVEGEGLGQPQHF.